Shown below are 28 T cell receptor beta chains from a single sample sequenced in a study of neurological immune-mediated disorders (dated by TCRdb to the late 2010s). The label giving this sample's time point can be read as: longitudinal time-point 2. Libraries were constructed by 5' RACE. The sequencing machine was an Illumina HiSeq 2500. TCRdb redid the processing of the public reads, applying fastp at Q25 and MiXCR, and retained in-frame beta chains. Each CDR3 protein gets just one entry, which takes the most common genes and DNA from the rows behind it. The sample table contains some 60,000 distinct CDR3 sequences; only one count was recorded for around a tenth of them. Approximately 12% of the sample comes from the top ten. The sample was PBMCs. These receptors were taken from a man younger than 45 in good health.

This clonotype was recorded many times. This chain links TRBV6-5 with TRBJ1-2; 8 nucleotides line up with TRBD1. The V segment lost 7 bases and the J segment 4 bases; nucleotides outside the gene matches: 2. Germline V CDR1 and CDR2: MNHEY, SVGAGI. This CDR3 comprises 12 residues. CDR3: CASTGQGYGYTF. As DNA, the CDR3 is TGTGCCAGCACCGGACAGGGCTATGGCTACACCTTC.

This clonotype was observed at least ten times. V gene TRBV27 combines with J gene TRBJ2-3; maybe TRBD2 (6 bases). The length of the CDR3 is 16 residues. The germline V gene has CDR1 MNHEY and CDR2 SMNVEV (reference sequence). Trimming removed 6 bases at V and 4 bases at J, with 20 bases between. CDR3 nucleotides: TGTGCCAGCAGAAGAATCGGGTGGGCGGGGTCAGATACGCAGTATTTT. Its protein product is CASRRIGWAGSDTQYF.

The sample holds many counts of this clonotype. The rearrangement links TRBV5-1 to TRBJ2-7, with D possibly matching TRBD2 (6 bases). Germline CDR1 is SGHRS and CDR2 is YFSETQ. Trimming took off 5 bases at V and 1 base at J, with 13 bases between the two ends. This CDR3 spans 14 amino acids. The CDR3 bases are TGCGCCAGCAGGGTCGAAGCGGGTTCCTACGAGCAGTACTTC. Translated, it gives CASRVEAGSYEQYF.

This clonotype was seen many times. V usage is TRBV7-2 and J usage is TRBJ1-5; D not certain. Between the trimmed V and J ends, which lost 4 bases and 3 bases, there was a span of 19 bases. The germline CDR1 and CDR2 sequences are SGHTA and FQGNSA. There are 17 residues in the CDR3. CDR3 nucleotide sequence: TGTGCCAGCAGCTATCCGCCCAGAGACGGATACAATCAGCCCCAGCATTTT. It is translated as CASSYPPRDGYNQPQHF.

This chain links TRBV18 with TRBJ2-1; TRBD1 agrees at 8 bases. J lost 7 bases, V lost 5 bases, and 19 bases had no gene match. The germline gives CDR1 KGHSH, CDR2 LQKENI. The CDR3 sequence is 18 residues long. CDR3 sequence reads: CASSKTQGAPLEKNEQFF. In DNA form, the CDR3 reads TGTGCCAGCTCAAAGACTCAGGGGGCCCCCTTGGAGAAGAATGAGCAGTTCTTC.

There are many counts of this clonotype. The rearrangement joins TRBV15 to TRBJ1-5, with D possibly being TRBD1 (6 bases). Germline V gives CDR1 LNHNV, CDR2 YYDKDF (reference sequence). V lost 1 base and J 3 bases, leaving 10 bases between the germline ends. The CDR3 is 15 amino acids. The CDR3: CATSRGGQINQPQHF. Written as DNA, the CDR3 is TGTGCCACCAGCAGAGGCGGACAGATCAATCAGCCCCAGCATTTT.

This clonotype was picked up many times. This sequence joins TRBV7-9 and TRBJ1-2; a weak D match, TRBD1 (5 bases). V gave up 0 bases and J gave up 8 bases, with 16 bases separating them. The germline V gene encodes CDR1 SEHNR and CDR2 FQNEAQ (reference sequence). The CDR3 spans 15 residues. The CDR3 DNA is TGTGCCAGCAGCTTAGCCCTCACAGGATCGGAAGGCTACACCTTC. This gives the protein CASSLALTGSEGYTF.

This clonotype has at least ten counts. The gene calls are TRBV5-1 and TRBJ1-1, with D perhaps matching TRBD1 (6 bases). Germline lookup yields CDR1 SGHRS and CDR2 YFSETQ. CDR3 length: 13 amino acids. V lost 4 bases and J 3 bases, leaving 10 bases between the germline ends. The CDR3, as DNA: TGCGCCAGCAGCGCACAGGGAGACACTGAAGCTTTCTTT. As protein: CASSAQGDTEAFF.

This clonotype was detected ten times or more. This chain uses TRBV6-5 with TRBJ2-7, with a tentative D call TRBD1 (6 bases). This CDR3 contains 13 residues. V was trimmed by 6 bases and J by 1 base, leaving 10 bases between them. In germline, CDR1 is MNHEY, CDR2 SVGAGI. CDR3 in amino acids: CASSLTGSYEQYF. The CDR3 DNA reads TGTGCCAGCAGCCTGACAGGATCCTACGAGCAGTACTTC.

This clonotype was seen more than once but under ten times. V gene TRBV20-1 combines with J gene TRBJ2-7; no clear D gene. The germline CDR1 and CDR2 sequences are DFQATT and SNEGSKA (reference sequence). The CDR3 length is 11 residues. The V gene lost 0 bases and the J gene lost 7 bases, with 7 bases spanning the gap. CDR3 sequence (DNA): TGCAGTGCTAGAGATGTCCTTGAGCAGTACTTC. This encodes CSARDVLEQYF.

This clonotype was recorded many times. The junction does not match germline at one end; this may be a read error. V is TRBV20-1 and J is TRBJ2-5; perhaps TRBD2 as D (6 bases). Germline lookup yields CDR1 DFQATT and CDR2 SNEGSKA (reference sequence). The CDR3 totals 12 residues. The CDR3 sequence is CSAPSTGEAQYF. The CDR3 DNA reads TGCAGTGCCCCGAGCACGGGAGAGGCCCAGTACTTC.

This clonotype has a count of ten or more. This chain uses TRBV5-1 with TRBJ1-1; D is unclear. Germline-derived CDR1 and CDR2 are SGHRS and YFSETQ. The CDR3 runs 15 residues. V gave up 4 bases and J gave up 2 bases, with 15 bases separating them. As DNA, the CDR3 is TGCGCCAGCAGCCCCCTGGGTAGGCATAACACTGAAGCTTTCTTT. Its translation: CASSPLGRHNTEAFF.

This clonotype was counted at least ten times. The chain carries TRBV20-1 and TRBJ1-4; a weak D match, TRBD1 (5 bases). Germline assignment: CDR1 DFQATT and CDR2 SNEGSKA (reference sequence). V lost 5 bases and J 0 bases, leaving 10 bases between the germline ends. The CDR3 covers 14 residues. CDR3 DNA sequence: TGCAGTGCTCCGGGGGGTGCAACTAATGAAAAACTGTTTTTT. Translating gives CSAPGGATNEKLFF.

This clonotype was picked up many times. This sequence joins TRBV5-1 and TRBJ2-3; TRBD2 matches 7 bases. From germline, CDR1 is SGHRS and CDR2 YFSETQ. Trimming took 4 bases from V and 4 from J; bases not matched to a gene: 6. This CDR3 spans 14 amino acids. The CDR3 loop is CASSKRLAADTQYF. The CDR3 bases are TGCGCCAGCAGCAAACGACTAGCCGCAGATACGCAGTATTTT.

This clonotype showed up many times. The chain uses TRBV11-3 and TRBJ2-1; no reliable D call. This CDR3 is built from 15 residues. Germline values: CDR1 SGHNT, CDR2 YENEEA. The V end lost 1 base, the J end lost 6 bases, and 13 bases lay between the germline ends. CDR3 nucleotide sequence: TGTGCCAGCAGCTTAGCAGGTCCTCTAGGCAATGAGCAGTTCTTC. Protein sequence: CASSLAGPLGNEQFF. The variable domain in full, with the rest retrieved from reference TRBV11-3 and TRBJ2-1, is EAGVVQSPRYKIIEKKQPVAFWCNPISGHNTLYWYLQNLGQGPELLIRYENEEAVDDSQLPKDRFSAERLKGVDSTLKIQPAELGDSAVYLCASSLAGPLGNEQFFGPGTRLTVL.

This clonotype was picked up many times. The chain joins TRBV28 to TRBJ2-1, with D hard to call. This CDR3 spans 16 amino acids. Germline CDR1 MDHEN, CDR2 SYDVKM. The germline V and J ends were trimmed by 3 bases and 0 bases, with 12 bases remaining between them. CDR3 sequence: CASSFWAPFSYNEQFF. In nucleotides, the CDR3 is TGTGCCAGCAGTTTTTGGGCTCCGTTCTCCTACAATGAGCAGTTCTTC.

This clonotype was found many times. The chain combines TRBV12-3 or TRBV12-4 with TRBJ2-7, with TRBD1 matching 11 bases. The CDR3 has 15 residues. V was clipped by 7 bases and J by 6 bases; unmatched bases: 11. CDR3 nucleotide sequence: TGTGCCAGCACTGGAACCGGGACAGGGGGGGTCGAGCAGTACTTC. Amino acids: CASTGTGTGGVEQYF.

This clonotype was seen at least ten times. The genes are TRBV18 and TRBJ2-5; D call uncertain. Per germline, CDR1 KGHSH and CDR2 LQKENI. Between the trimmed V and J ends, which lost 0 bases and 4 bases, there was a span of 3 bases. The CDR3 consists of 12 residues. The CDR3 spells CASSPPRETQYF. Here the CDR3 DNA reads TGTGCCAGCTCACCACCGAGAGAGACCCAGTACTTC.

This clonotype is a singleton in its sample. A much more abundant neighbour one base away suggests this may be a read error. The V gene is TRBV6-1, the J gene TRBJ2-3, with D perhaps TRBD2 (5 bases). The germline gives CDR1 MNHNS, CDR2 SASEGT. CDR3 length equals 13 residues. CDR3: CATSEEGRPGQYF. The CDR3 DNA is TGTGCCACCAGTGAAGAGGGTAGGCCCGGGCAGTATTTT.

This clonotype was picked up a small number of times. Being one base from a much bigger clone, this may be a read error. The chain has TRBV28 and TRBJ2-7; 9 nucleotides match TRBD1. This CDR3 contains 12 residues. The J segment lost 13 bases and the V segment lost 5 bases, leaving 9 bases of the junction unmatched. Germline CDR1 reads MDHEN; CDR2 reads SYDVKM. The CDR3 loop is CASSRPGQGHYF. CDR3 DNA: TGTGCCAGCAGTCGCCCGGGACAGGGTCATTACTTC.

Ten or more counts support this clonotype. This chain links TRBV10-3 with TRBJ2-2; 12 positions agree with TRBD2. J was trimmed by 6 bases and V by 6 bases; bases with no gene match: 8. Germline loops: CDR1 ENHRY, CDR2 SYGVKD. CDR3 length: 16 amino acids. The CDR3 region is CAISPTSGRSSGELFF. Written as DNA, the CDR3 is TGTGCCATCAGCCCGACTAGCGGGAGAAGCTCCGGGGAGCTGTTTTTT.

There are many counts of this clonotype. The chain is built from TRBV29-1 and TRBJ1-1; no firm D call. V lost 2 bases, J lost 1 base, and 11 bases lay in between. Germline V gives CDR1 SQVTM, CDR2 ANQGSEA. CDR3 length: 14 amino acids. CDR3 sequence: CSVEWSGGNTEAFF. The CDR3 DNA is TGCAGCGTTGAATGGTCAGGCGGGAACACTGAAGCTTTCTTT.

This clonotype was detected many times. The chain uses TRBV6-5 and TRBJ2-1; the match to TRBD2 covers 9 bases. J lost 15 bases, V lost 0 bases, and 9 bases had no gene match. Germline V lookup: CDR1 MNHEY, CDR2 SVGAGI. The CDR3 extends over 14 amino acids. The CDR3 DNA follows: TGTGCCAGCAGTTACTCGTCTAGCGGGAAGGCTCCGTTCTTC. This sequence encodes CASSYSSSGKAPFF.

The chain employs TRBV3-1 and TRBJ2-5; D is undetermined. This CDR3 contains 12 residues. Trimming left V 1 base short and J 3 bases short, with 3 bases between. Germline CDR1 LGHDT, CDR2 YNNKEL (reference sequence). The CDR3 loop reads CASSQVKETQYF. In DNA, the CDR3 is TGTGCCAGCAGCCAAGTAAAAGAGACCCAGTACTTC.

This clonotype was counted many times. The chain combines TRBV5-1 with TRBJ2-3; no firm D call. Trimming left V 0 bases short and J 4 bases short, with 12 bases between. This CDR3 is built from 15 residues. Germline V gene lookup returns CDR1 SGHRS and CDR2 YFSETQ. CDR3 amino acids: CASSLGTFSADTQYF. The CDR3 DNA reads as TGCGCCAGCAGCTTGGGTACCTTCAGCGCAGATACGCAGTATTTT.

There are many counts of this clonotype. DNA for the CDR3: TGTGCCAGCAGCTTGGGTATTACGGGAGCGATAGATACGCAGTATTTT. Encoded protein: CASSLGITGAIDTQYF. The chain couples TRBV5-5 to TRBJ2-3, with D possibly TRBD2 on 6 matching bases. V lost 0 bases to trimming and J lost 5 bases, with 16 bases between them. The CDR3 is 16 amino acids. The germline V gene has CDR1 SGHKS and CDR2 YYEKEE (reference sequence).

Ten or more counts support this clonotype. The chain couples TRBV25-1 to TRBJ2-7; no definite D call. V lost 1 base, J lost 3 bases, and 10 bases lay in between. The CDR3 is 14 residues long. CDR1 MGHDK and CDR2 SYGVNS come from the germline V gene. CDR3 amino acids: CASSEFGGDYEQYF. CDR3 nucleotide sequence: TGTGCCAGCAGTGAATTCGGTGGGGACTACGAGCAGTACTTC.

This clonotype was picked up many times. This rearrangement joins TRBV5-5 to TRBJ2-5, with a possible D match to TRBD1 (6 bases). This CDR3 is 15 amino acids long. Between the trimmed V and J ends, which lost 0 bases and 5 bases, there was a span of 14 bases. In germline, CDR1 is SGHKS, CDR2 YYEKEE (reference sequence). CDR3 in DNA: TGTGCCAGCAGCTTGGTATCGACAGGCGGGGAGACCCAGTACTTC. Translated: CASSLVSTGGETQYF.